The T cell receptor (beta chain) under discussion was sequenced for a study of cytomegalovirus exposure and HLA in healthy donors. Study details: The Caucasian-associated ancestry cluster contained 81% of the roughly 370 genotyped donors. Findings of the study overall: Across donors, sequencing depth was assumed by presence/absence analyses to be roughly uniform.

With 60 Vbeta and 13 Jbeta primers, the PCR was carried out. Only in-frame clones appear in the TCRdb table, and some are missing; sequencing was by immunoSEQ multiplex PCR. The profile shows approximately 150,000 clones, roughly 80% of them singletons. Donors showed nominal health when sampled, although they likely had unrecorded immune exposures. Germline CDR1 is MNHNS and CDR2 is SASEGT. The CDR3 runs to 14 residues. With V trimmed by 8 bases and J by 1 base, 7 bases remained unmatched. A few counts support this clone. The antigen remains unidentified. The chain carries TRBV6-1 and TRBJ1-2, with 7 bases that match TRBD1. The sample taken for sequencing was PBMCs. The receptor was isolated from a man aged 50-60 years in good health and CMV-seropositive. The CDR3 nucleotides read TGTGCCAGCCTAGGGACAGTCTATAACTATGGCTACACCTTC. It yields the protein CASLGTVYNYGYTF.